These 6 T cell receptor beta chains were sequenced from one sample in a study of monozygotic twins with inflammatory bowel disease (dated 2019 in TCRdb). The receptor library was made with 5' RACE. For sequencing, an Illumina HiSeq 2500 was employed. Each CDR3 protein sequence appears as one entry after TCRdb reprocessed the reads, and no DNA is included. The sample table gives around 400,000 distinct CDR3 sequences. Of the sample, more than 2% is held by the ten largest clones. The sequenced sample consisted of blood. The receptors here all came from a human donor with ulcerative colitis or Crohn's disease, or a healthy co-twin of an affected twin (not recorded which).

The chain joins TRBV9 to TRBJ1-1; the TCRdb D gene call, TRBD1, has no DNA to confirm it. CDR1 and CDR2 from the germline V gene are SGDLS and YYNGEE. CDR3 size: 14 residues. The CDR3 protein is CASTRGTVAAEAFF.

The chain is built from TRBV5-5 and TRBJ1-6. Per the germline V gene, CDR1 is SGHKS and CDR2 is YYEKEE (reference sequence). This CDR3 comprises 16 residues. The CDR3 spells CASSSDWSSYNSPLHF. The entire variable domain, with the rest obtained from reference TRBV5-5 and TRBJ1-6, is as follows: DAGVTQSPTHLIKTRGQQVTLRCSPISGHKSVSWYQQVLGQGPQFIFQYYEKEERGRGNFPDRFSARQFPNYSSELNVNALLLGDSALYLCASSSDWSSYNSPLHFGNGTRLTVT.

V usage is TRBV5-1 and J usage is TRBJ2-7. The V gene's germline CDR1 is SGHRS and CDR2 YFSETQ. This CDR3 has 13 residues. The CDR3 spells CASSLAEDYEQYF.

The CDR3 sequence is CASSSGADSYEQYF. The chain combines TRBV6-2 or TRBV6-3 with TRBJ2-7; TCRdb gives TRBD1 as the D gene, but with no DNA this cannot be confirmed. CDR1 is MNHEY and CDR2 is SVGEGT in the germline V gene. This CDR3 is built from 14 residues.

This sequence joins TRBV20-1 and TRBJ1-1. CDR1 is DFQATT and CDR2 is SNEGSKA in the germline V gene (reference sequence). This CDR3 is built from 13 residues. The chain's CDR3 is CSASLATPTEAFF.

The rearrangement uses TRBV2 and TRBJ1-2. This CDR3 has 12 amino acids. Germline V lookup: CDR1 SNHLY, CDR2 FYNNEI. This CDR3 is CASSAGRYGYTF.